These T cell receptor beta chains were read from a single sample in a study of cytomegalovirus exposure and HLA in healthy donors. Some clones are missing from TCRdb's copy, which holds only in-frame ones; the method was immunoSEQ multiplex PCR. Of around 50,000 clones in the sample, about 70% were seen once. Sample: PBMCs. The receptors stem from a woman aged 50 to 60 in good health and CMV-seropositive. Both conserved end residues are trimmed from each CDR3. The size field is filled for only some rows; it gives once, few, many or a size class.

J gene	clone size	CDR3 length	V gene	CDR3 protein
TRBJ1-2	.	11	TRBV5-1	ASSTGANYGYT
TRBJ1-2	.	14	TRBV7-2	ASSLGLGQGFYGYT
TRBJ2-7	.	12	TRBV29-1	SVDAKQGSYEQY
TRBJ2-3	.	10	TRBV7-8	ASSRTADTQY
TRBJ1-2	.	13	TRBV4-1	ASSPNNRANYGYT
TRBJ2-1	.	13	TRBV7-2	ASSLGGQRRNEQF
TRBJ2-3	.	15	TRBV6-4	ASSDSKSSGSTDTQY
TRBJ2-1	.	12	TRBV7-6	ASSAGDTGDEQF
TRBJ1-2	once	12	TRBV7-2	ASSPRPEIYGYT
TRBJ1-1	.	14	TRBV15	ATSRQTGVGPTEAF
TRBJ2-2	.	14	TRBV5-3	ARSLNGRDNTGELF
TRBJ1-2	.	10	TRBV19	ASRGGNYGYT
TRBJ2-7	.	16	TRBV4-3	ASSQSLTAGDNSYEQY
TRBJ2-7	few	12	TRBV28	ASRKTGEGYEQY
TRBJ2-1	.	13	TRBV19	ASSKLAGGTNEQF
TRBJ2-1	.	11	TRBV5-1	ASTGGNYNEQF
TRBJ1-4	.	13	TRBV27	ASSYTPGQGEKLF
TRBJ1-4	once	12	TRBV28	ASTLAGPLEKLF
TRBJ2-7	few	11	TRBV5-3	ARSFSGNVEQY
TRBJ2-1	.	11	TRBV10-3	AISIRDRDEQF
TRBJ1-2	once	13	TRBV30	AWSVRGGRHYGYT
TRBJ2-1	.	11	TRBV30	AWSVRAVDEQF
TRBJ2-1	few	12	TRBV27	ASSAGGPYNEQF
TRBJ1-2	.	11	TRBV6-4	ASRDSTNYGYT
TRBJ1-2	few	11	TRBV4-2	ASSLGADYGYT
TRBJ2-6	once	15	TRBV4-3	ASSQDTQGAGANVLT
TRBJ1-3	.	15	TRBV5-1	ASSLALTGISGNTIY
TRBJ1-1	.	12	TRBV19	ASTQRQRNTEAF
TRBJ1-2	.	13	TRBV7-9	ASSLGQGPNYGYT
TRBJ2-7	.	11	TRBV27	ASREAGDLERY
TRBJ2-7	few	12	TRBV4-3	ASSPNTRGWEQY
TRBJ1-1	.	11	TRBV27	ASSQSGTGRSF
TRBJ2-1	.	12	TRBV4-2	ASSQVSGYNEQF
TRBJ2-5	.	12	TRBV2	ASGGVAGQETQY
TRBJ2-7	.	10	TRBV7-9	ASSSGTGEQY
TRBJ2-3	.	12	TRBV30	AWNQGWSADTQY
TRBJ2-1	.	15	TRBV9	ASSDRTNRVHNNEQF
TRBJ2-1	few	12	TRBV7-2	ASSLGTGVDEQF
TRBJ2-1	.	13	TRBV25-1	ASSEFGREGGEQF
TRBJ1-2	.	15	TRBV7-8	ASSHQYRDRVRYGYT
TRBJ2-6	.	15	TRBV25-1	ASSADRGPSGANVLT
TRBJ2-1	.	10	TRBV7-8	ASRPQGNEQF
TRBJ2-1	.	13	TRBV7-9	ASSLRGGNYNEQF
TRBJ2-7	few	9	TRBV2	ASRHENEQY
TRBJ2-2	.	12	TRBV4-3	ASSQDGLGGELF
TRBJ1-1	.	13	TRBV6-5	ASILTGNSNTEAF
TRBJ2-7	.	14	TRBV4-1	ASSQEFASGDYEQY
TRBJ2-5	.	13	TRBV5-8	ASSPWHLLQETQY
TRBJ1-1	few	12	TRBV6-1	ASSSTVSGTEAF
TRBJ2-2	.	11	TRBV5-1	ASSPANTGELF
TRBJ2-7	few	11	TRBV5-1	ASSLTVDYEQY
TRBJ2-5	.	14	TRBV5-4	ASSRETSGGRETQY
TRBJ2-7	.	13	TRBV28	ASRPSGTSSYEQY